This TCR beta chain was observed in a study of blood T cells in healthy people across ages. Whole-study results and caveats: A roughly linear fall in TCR beta diversity per million T cells was seen with increasing age.

Healthy Russian Caucasian donors spanned ages about 6 to 90 years. This CDR3 contains 15 residues. CDR1 SEHNR and CDR2 FQNEAQ come from the germline V gene (reference sequence). V was cut by 5 bases and J by 0 bases, with 13 bases left in between. A second PCR, run for roughly 7 to 11 cycles, used a sample-barcoded 5' primer plus a J-beta primer mix. TCRdb ran MiXCR on the 5' RACE reads and lists one entry per CDR3 protein. This sample has over 1,300,000 distinct CDR3 sequences, with 45% to 70% found just once. Comments on this clonotype: The antigen is unknown.

The origin of this receptor is a man between 18 and 29 years old in good health. This sequence joins TRBV7-9 and TRBJ1-2, with D perhaps matching TRBD1 (5 bases). Material for sequencing was blood. CDR3 nucleotide sequence: TGTGCCAGCAGCCCTCCGACAGTGACTAACTATGGCTACACCTTC. This gives the protein CASSPPTVTNYGYTF.